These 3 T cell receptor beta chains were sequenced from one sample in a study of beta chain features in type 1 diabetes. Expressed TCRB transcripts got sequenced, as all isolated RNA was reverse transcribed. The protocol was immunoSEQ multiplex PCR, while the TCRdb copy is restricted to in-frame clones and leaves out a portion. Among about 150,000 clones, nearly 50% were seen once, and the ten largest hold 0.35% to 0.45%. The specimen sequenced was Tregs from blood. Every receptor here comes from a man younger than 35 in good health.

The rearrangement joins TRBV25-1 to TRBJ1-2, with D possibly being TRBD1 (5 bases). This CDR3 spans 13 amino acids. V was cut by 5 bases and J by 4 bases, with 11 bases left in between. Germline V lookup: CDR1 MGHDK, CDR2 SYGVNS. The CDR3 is CASSQQVFYGYTF. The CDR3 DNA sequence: TGTGCCAGCAGTCAACAGGTTTTCTATGGCTACACCTTC.

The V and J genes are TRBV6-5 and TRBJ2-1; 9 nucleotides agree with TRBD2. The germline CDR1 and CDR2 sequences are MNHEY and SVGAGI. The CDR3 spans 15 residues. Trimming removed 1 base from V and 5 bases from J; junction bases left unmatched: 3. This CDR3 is CASSYYGGGDNEQFF. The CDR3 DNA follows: TGTGCCAGCAGTTACTACGGCGGGGGGGACAATGAGCAGTTCTTC.

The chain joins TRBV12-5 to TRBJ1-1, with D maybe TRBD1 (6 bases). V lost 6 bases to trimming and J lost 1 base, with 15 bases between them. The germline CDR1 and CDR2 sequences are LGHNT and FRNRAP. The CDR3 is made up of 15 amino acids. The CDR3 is CASGRTDLGNTEAFF. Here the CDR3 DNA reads TGTGCTAGTGGCCGGACAGATCTAGGGAACACTGAAGCTTTCTTT.